The 19 T cell receptor beta chains presented below share a single source sample, sequenced in a study of CD8+CD57+ T cells in acquired aplastic anemia (dated by TCRdb to about 2018). Sequenced on an Illumina HiSeq 2000. Genomic DNA served as template for TCR beta VDJ combination and CDR3 sequence profiling. TCRdb redid the processing of the public reads, applying fastp at Q25 and MiXCR, and retained in-frame beta chains. Rows with one shared CDR3 protein collapse into an entry with the most common genes and DNA. Across this sample there are roughly 170,000 distinct CDR3 sequences, with almost 50% seen only once. The ten biggest clones cover 10% to 15% of the sample. The patients picked for sequencing were ones in whom flow cytometry had shown an expansion of CD8+CD57+ cells. Sequenced: sorted CD4+, CD8+, or CD8+CD57+ T cells (not recorded which) from PBMCs. Receptors originate from a human donor with aplastic anemia.

The CDR3 coding sequence is TGTGCCAGCAAGGGAGGGACAGGAGAAAAACTGTTTTTT. As protein: CASKGGTGEKLFF. The chain carries TRBV2 and TRBJ1-4; 8 bases are a match to TRBD1. The CDR3 is 13 residues long. After removal of 7 bases from V and 8 bases from J, the junction contained 6 bases not matched to a gene. In germline, CDR1 is SNHLY, CDR2 FYNNEI.

Concerning this clonotype: A read error may account for a junction end that differs from germline. The V call is TRBV24-1, the J call TRBJ2-1; the D gene is possibly TRBD1 (6 bases). The CDR3 loop spans 14 amino acids. In germline, CDR1 is KGHDR, CDR2 SFDVKD. CDR3: CATSPFFGGDEQLF. In DNA form, the CDR3 reads TGTGCCACCAGTCCGTTCTTTGGGGGCGATGAGCAGCTCTTC.

Ten or more counts support this clonotype. This chain uses TRBV5-1 with TRBJ2-3; 7 bases map to TRBD2. This CDR3 region has 17 residues. Germline assignment: CDR1 SGHRS and CDR2 YFSETQ. Unmatched junction bases numbered 11, after V lost 2 bases and J lost 2 bases. The CDR3 protein is CASSFGTTPRTTDTQYF. The DNA of the CDR3 is TGCGCCAGCAGCTTCGGGACTACTCCCCGCACCACAGATACGCAGTATTTT.

A note on this clonotype: A clone one base away is much larger, so this may be a read error. CDR3 amino acids: CGAADRERNQPQHF. The CDR3 coding sequence is TGCGGTGCTGCTGACAGGGAACGCAATCAGCCCCAGCATTTT. The chain is built from TRBV20-1 and TRBJ1-5, with 7 bases identical to TRBD1. Per germline, CDR1 DFQATT and CDR2 SNEGSKA (reference sequence). CDR3 length equals 14 residues.

The CDR3: CASSSNRDRSYEQYF. The CDR3 DNA follows: TGTGCCAGCAGCTCAAACCGGGACAGGTCCTACGAGCAGTACTTC. The genes are TRBV7-6 and TRBJ2-7; 8 positions match TRBD1. Germline V gene lookup returns CDR1 SGHVS and CDR2 FNYEAQ. This CDR3 is built from 15 residues. V was clipped by 4 bases and J by 1 base; unmatched bases: 6.

Ten or more counts support this clonotype. The chain recombines TRBV5-1 with TRBJ2-3, with 8 bases matching TRBD2. The CDR3 sequence is 15 residues long. V was pared by 3 bases and J by 2 bases, with 5 bases of the junction left unmatched. In germline, CDR1 is SGHRS, CDR2 YFSETQ. CDR3 region: CASSSRLATTDTQYF. CDR3 coding DNA: TGCGCCAGCAGCTCCCGACTAGCGACCACAGATACGCAGTATTTT.

This chain uses TRBV10-3 with TRBJ1-3; no clear D. The V end lost 4 bases, the J end lost 7 bases, and 11 bases lay between the germline ends. CDR3 length: 13 amino acids. Looked up from germline, CDR1 is ENHRY and CDR2 is SYGVKD. The CDR3 spells CAISGGDPNTIYF. DNA of the CDR3: TGTGCCATCAGTGGCGGGGATCCGAACACCATATATTTT.

This clonotype was seen at least ten times. J is TRBJ1-1 and V is TRBV7-6; tentative D call: TRBD1 (5 bases). Looked up from germline, CDR1 is SGHVS and CDR2 is FNYEAQ. CDR3 length: 20 residues. Trimming stripped 2 bases from V and 0 bases from J, with 25 bases between. CDR3 loop: CASSLWPSGRVRGLNTEAFF. In DNA, the CDR3 is TGTGCCAGCAGCTTATGGCCTTCGGGGAGGGTTCGGGGCCTGAACACTGAAGCTTTCTTT. Complete variable domain (other parts from reference TRBV7-6 and TRBJ1-1): GAGVSQSPRYKVTKRGQDVALRCDPISGHVSLYWYRQALGQGPEFLTYFNYEAQQDKSGLPNDRFSAERPEGSISTLTIQRTEQRDSAMYRCASSLWPSGRVRGLNTEAFFGQGTRLTVV.

A word on this clonotype: It may be a read error: a sequence one base away is much more abundant. The chain combines TRBV19 with TRBJ2-5, with 14 positions matching TRBD2. In germline, CDR1 is LNHDA, CDR2 SQIVND (reference sequence). This CDR3 has 19 amino acids. This chain's CDR3 is CASSMRNGTSGGYREAQYF. The CDR3 bases are TGTGCCAGTAGTATGAGGAATGGGACTAGCGGGGGTTACCGAGAGGCCCAGTACTTC.

This clonotype was seen at least ten times. CDR3: CASSLLGLGKGEQYF. In nucleotides, the CDR3 is TGTGCCAGCAGCTTACTCGGGCTCGGGAAGGGCGAGCAGTACTTC. The gene calls are TRBV7-6 and TRBJ2-7; tentatively, D is TRBD2 (5 bases). V was shortened by 2 bases and J by 6 bases, with 17 bases between the two germline ends. The CDR3 is 15 residues long. The germline gives CDR1 SGHVS, CDR2 FNYEAQ.

A remark on this clonotype: The germline gene is not matched at one end of the junction; a read error may be the cause. The chain links TRBV7-2 to TRBJ2-7; TRBD1 aligns across 7 bases. Germline CDR1 SGHTA, CDR2 FQGNSA. The CDR3 loop spans 14 amino acids. The CDR3 spells CASSPPGQPYGQYF. CDR3 coding DNA: TGTGCCAGCAGCCCTCCGGGACAGCCCTACGGGCAGTACTTC. The entire variable domain, with the rest obtained from reference TRBV7-2 and TRBJ2-7, is as follows: GAGVSQSPSNKVTEKGKDVELRCDPISGHTALYWYRQSLGQGLEFLIYFQGNSAPDKSGLPSDRFSAERTGGSVSTLTIQRTQQEDSAVYLCASSPPGQPYGQYFGPGTRLTVT.

Notes on this clonotype: The CDR3 does not end in the conserved phenylalanine or tryptophan, so this is likely a read error. The chain couples TRBV6-2 or TRBV6-3 to TRBJ2-1, with 8 bases aligning to TRBD1. Germline-derived CDR1 and CDR2 are MNHEY and SVGEGT. CDR3 size: 16 residues. CDR3 sequence (DNA): TGTGCCGGCAGTTACCCCCGGGACAGGACCTACAATGAGCAGTTCCTC. Its protein is CAGSYPRDRTYNEQFL.

The chain employs TRBV20-1 and TRBJ2-5; D is perhaps TRBD1 (6 bases). The CDR3 runs to 12 residues. Germline CDR1 DFQATT, CDR2 SNEGSKA (reference sequence). The V and J ends lost 4 bases and 8 bases respectively, with 14 bases between them. The DNA of the CDR3 is TGCAGTGCTACAGGGGTGGTGGACACCCAGTACTTC. Encoded protein: CSATGVVDTQYF.

This clonotype was detected once. This chain joins TRBV5-4 and TRBJ2-3; D possibly uses TRBD1 or TRBD2 (5 bases each). The germline gives CDR1 SGHNT, CDR2 YYREEE (reference sequence). The V gene lost 0 bases and the J gene lost 4 bases, with 12 bases spanning the gap. The CDR3 runs to 15 residues. CDR3 region: CASSLALAGSDTQYF. DNA of the CDR3: TGTGCCAGCAGCTTGGCGCTAGCAGGGTCAGATACGCAGTATTTT.

The chain links TRBV2 to TRBJ1-6; 7 bases map to TRBD1. Germline V lookup: CDR1 SNHLY, CDR2 FYNNEI. The V and J ends lost 8 bases and 6 bases, in that order; junction bases with no gene match: 7. The CDR3 sequence is 14 residues long. The DNA for the CDR3 is TGTGCCAGCTTTAATGACAGGGTTAATTCACCCCTCCACTTT. This gives the protein CASFNDRVNSPLHF. Looking up the rest from reference TRBV2 and TRBJ1-6 gives the full variable domain: EPEVTQTPSHQVTQMGQEVILRCVPISNHLYFYWYRQILGQKVEFLVSFYNNEISEKSEIFDDQFSVERPDGSNFTLKIRSTKLEDSAMYFCASFNDRVNSPLHFGNGTRLTVT.

This clonotype has at least ten counts. V usage is TRBV11-1 and J usage is TRBJ2-3, with 10 bases matching TRBD1. Germline V gene lookup returns CDR1 SGHAT and CDR2 FQDESV (reference sequence). The ends lost 4 bases at V and 5 bases at J; junction bases unmatched: 9. The CDR3 spans 16 residues. As DNA, the CDR3 is TGTGCCAGCAGCTCCTGGGACAGGGGAGTGGGAGATACGCAGTATTTT. This gives the protein CASSSWDRGVGDTQYF.

This clonotype appeared many times. As DNA, the CDR3 is TGTGCCAGCAGCCAAGGGGGGGTCCAAGAGACCCAGTACTTC. The encoded protein is CASSQGGVQETQYF. The chain couples TRBV9 to TRBJ2-5, with D possibly TRBD2 on 7 matching bases. Germline V gene lookup returns CDR1 SGDLS and CDR2 YYNGEE. Trimming removed 4 bases from V and 1 base from J, with 11 bases in between. This CDR3 is built from 14 residues.

This clonotype was seen only a few times. V usage is TRBV11-1 and J usage is TRBJ2-1; tentatively, D is TRBD2 (6 bases). Germline V gene data show CDR1 as SGHAT and CDR2 as FQDESV (reference sequence). The CDR3 has 13 amino acids. V lost 5 bases and J lost 6, with 11 bases in between. The CDR3 nucleotides are TGTGCCAGCAGCCCTCCGGGGGTCAATGAGCAGTTCTTC. Encoded protein: CASSPPGVNEQFF.

The V call is TRBV10-2, the J call TRBJ2-7; 11 nucleotides match TRBD1. Losses at the gene ends were 3 bases for V and 4 bases for J; bases not matched to a gene: 5. The CDR3 sequence is 15 residues long. Germline loops: CDR1 WSHSY, CDR2 SAAADI. The CDR3 DNA follows: TGCGCCAGCAGTGAACCGGGACAGGGGGGTTACGAGCAGTACTTC. Translated, it gives CASSEPGQGGYEQYF.